The present T cell receptor beta chain was sequenced within a study of cytomegalovirus exposure and HLA in healthy donors. Study-level findings and limits: First-cohort TCR clusters tended to co-occur in the roughly 120 validation repertoires, a later analysis found.

Trimming shortened V by 0 bases and J by 13 bases, and 15 bases separated the two germline ends. The V gene's germline CDR1 is MGHRA and CDR2 YSYEKL. The CDR3 is 13 amino acids. A remark on this clone: Its antigen is unknown.

The donors were members of the validation cohort, which comprised roughly 130 subjects and was separate from the first cohort of about 700 subjects. Sequenced by immunoSEQ multiplex PCR; TCRdb stores in-frame clones only, minus some. The data hold roughly 120,000 clones, with roughly 88% observed a single time. The origin of this receptor is a woman under 30 in good health and CMV-seropositive. The chain couples TRBV4-1 to TRBJ1-1, with D perhaps TRBD1 (5 bases). The sample taken for sequencing was PBMCs. The CDR3 DNA is TGCGCCAGCAGCCAAGAGACAGACATCGGCCTTTTCTTT. This encodes CASSQETDIGLFF.